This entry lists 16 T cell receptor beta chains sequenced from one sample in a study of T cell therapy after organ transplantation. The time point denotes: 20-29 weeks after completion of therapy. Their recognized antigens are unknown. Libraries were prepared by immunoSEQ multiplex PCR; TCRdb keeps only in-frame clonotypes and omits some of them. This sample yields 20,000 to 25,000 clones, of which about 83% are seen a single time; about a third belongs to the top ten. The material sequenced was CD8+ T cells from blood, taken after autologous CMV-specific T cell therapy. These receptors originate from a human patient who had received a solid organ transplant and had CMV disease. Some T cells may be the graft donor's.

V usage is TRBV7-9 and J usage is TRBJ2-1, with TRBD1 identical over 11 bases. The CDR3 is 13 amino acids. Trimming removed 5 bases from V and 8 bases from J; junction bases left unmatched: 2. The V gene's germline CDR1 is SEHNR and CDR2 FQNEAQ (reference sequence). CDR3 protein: CASSGQGAHEQFF. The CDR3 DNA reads TGTGCCAGCAGCGGACAGGGGGCCCATGAGCAGTTCTTC. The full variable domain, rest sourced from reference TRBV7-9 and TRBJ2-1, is DTGVSQNPRHKITKRGQNVTFRCDPISEHNRLYWYRQTLGQGPEFLTYFQNEAQLEKSRLLSDRFSAERPKGSFSTLEIQRTEQGDSAMYLCASSGQGAHEQFFGPGTRLTVL.

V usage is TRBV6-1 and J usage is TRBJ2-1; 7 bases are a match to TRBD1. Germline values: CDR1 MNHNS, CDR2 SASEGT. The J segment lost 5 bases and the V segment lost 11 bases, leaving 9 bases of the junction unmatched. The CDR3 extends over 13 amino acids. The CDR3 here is CACLGTEDNEQFF. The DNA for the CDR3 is TGTGCCTGCCTCGGGACAGAAGACAATGAGCAGTTCTTC.

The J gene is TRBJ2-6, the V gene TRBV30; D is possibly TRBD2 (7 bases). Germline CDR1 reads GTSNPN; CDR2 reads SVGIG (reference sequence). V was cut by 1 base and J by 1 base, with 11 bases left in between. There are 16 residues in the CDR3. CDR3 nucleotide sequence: TGTGCCTGGAGTGAAGGGGGGGAGTCTGGGGCCAACGTCCTGACTTTC. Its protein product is CAWSEGGESGANVLTF.

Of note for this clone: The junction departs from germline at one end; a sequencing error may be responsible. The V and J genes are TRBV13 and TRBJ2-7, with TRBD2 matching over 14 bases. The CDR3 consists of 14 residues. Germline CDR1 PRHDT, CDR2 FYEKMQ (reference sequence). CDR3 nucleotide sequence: TGTGCCAGCAGCTTTGGACTAGCGGGAGGTCAACTCAACTTC. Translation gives CASSFGLAGGQLNF.

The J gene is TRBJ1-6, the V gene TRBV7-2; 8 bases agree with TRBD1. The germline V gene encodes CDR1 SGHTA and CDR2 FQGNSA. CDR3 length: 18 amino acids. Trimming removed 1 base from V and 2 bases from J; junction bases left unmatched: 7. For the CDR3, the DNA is TGTGCCAGCAGCTTAGAAGGGACAGGAATCACCTATAATTCACCCCTCCACTTT. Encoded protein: CASSLEGTGITYNSPLHF.

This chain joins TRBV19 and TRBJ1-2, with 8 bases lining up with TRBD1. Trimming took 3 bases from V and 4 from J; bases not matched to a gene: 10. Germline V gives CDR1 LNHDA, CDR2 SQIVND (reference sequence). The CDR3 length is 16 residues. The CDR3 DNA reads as TGTGCCAGTAGTATTTACCCGGGACAGGTCTTCTATGGCTACACCTTC. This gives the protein CASSIYPGQVFYGYTF.

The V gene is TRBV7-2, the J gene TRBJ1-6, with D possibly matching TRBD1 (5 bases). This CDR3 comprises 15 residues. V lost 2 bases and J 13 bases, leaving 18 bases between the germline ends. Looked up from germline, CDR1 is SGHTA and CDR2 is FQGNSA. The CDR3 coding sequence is TGTGCCAGCAGCTTATATTCGGGGCTTGCTGACCCCCTCCACTTT. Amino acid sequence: CASSLYSGLADPLHF.

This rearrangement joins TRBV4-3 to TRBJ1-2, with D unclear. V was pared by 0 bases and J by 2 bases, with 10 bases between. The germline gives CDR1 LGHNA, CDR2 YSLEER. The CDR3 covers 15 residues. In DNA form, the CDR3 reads TGCGCCAGCAGCCAAGATCGAGCAGAGAACTATGGCTACACCTTC. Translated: CASSQDRAENYGYTF.

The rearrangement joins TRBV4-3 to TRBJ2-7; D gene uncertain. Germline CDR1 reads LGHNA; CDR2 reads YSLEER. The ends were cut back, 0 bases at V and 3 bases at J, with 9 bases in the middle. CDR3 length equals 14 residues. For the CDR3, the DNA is TGCGCCAGCAGCCAAGACAGAAGCCTCTACGAGCAGTACTTC. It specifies CASSQDRSLYEQYF.

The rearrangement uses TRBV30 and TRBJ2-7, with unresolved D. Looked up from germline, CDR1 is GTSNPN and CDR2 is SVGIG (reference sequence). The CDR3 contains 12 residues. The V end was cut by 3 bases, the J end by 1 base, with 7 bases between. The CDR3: CAWRGRSYEQYF. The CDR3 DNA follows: TGTGCCTGGAGAGGCCGTTCCTACGAGCAGTACTTC.

The CDR3 protein is CSVEASGTGAYEQYF. The DNA for the CDR3 is TGCAGCGTTGAAGCCTCCGGGACAGGGGCTTACGAGCAGTACTTC. V usage is TRBV29-1 and J usage is TRBJ2-7, with TRBD1 matching over 10 bases. The CDR3 spans 15 residues. J lost 4 bases, V lost 1 base, and 7 bases had no gene match. Per the germline V gene, CDR1 is SQVTM and CDR2 is ANQGSEA.

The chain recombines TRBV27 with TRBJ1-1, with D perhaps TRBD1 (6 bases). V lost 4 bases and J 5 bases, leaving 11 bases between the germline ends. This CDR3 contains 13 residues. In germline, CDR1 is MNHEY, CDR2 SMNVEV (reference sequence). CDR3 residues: CASSSGGDTEAFF. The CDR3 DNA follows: TGTGCCAGCAGTTCCGGGGGCGATACTGAAGCTTTCTTT.

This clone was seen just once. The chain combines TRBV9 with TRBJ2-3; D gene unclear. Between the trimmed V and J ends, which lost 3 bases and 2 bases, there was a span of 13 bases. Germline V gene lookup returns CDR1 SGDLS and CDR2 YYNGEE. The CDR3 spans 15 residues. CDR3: CASSDGPLSTDTQYF. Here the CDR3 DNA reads TGTGCCAGCAGCGACGGGCCGCTATCCACAGATACGCAGTATTTT.

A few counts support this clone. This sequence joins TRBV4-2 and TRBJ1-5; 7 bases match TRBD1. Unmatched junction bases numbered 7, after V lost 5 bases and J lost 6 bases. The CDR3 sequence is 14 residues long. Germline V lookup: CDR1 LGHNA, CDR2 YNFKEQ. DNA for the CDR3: TGTGCCAGCAGCGAAAGACAGGGTTCTCAGCCCCAGCATTTT. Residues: CASSERQGSQPQHF.

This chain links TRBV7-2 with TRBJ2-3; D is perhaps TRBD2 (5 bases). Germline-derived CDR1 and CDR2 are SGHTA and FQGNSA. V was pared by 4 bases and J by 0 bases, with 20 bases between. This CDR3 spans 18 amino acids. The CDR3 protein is CASSSTLGVFPSTDTQYF. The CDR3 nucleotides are TGTGCCAGCAGCTCCACTCTCGGGGTATTCCCTAGCACAGATACGCAGTATTTT.

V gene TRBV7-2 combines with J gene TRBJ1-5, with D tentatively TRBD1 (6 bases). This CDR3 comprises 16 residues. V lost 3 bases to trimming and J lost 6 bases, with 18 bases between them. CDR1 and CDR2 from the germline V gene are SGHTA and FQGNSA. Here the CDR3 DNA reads TGTGCCAGCAGCTTGATTGACAGGAAGATAAGTCAGCCCCAGCATTTT. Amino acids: CASSLIDRKISQPQHF.